This T cell receptor beta chain emerged from a study of a mutant IDH1 vaccine in newly diagnosed glioma. Study-level information: Males made up 62.5% and females about 40% of treated patients, whose mean age was around 41 years. Patients had received radiotherapy, temozolomide, or both previously, most receiving both.

Only a few counts were recorded for this clone. Its antigen remains unidentified. From germline, CDR1 is SGDLS and CDR2 YYNGEE. The CDR3 sequence is 14 residues long. Trimming left V 2 bases short and J 0 bases short, with 8 bases between. Documented time point: baseline, week 1 (first vaccination visit). Sample treatment: pre-vaccination baseline after standard-of-care therapy. Study-wide results and limits: Immune responses induced by the vaccine were seen in roughly 93% of patients, spanning multiple MHC alleles. Top peripheral T cell clonotype shifts appeared unrelated to pseudoprogression.

Profiling relied on immunoSEQ multiplex PCR, and the TCRdb table lists in-frame clones only, not all of them. The data show around 89,000 clones, 83% seen once. V and J are TRBV9 and TRBJ1-2; the D is unclear. The source material was PBMCs, sampled from a glioma patient treated with radiotherapy, temozolomide or both. The origin of this receptor is a woman aged 45-60 years with glioma. CDR3 sequence: CASSVGRTNYGYTF. The DNA of the CDR3 is TGTGCCAGCAGCGTCGGCAGAACTAACTATGGCTACACCTTC.